One sample yielded the 10 T cell receptor beta chains listed below, sequenced in a study of technical replicates of blood from a few donors. The protocol was immunoSEQ multiplex PCR, while the TCRdb copy is restricted to in-frame clones and leaves out a portion. Among about 70,000 clones listed, nearly 98% were seen once. Sequencing was performed on T cells isolated from PBMCs. The origin of the receptors is a human donor in good health.

The chain joins TRBV9 to TRBJ1-2; D gene unclear. Per germline, CDR1 SGDLS and CDR2 YYNGEE. V was pared by 4 bases and J by 4 bases, with 11 bases between. CDR3 size: 13 residues. The DNA for the CDR3 is TGTGCCAGCAGCTCAGACTTTATCTATGGCTACACCTTC. Translated, it gives CASSSDFIYGYTF.

The rearrangement links TRBV5-1 to TRBJ2-1, with D maybe TRBD2 (6 bases). Looked up from germline, CDR1 is SGHRS and CDR2 is YFSETQ. The CDR3 is made up of 15 amino acids. Trimming cost V 5 bases and J 0 bases, with 12 bases left between them. The CDR3 here is CASRASGPSYNEQFF. CDR3 DNA: TGCGCCAGCAGGGCGAGCGGGCCCTCCTACAATGAGCAGTTCTTC.

The V and J genes are TRBV5-1 and TRBJ1-1; possible D gene TRBD1, 5 bases. Germline CDR1 and CDR2: SGHRS and YFSETQ. This CDR3 has 14 amino acids. The ends were cut back, 0 bases at V and 5 bases at J, with 11 bases in the middle. This CDR3 is CASSLGAGGTEAFF. The CDR3 DNA sequence: TGCGCCAGCAGCTTGGGAGCGGGGGGGACTGAAGCTTTCTTT.

This clone was seen a single time. The chain joins TRBV6-1 to TRBJ2-2, with 8 bases fitting TRBD2. The CDR3 loop spans 14 amino acids. Germline V gives CDR1 MNHNS, CDR2 SASEGT. J gave up 5 bases and V 6 bases, and 5 bases lay outside the gene matches. The CDR3 nucleotides are TGTGCCAGCAGCGGGGGGGCAGGGACCGGGGAGCTGTTTTTT. Translating gives CASSGGAGTGELFF.

The genes are TRBV6-1 and TRBJ2-7; D is unclear. Trimming took 7 bases from V and 6 from J, leaving 16 bases between them. There are 13 residues in the CDR3. Germline V gene data show CDR1 as MNHNS and CDR2 as SASEGT. The CDR3 here is CASTTYPPSEQYF. The CDR3 nucleotides are TGTGCCAGCACCACCTACCCTCCAAGCGAGCAGTACTTC.

This chain uses TRBV6-1 with TRBJ1-1; D is ambiguous. The CDR3 consists of 13 residues. Between the trimmed V and J ends, which lost 6 bases and 3 bases, there was a span of 11 bases. Germline CDR1 is MNHNS and CDR2 is SASEGT. CDR3 bases: TGTGCCAGCAGACCGAGTTATGACACTGAAGCTTTCTTT. Its translation is CASRPSYDTEAFF.

The chain recombines TRBV15 with TRBJ1-2; D is possibly TRBD1 (5 bases). The V gene lost 1 base and the J gene lost 6 bases, with 9 bases spanning the gap. The CDR3 spans 13 residues. CDR1 is LNHNV and CDR2 is YYDKDF in the germline V gene (reference sequence). CDR3 nucleotides: TGTGCCACCAGCAGAGGGGAGGGACATGGCTACACCTTC. It codes for CATSRGEGHGYTF.

This clone was detected only once. V gene TRBV2 combines with J gene TRBJ2-7; TRBD1 agrees at 8 bases. J gave up 3 bases and V 6 bases, and 7 bases lay outside the gene matches. The CDR3 has 14 residues. CDR1 is SNHLY, CDR2 FYNNEI, per germline. CDR3 amino acids: CASSAQGGFYEQYF. The DNA of the CDR3 is TGTGCCAGCAGCGCACAGGGGGGCTTCTACGAGCAGTACTTC. The whole variable domain, filled in from reference TRBV2 and TRBJ2-7, reads EPEVTQTPSHQVTQMGQEVILRCVPISNHLYFYWYRQILGQKVEFLVSFYNNEISEKSEIFDDQFSVERPDGSNFTLKIRSTKLEDSAMYFCASSAQGGFYEQYFGPGTRLTVT.

This clone was recorded once. V and J are TRBV6-1 and TRBJ2-7, with unresolved D. CDR3 length equals 10 residues. Trimming cost V 6 bases and J 3 bases, with 3 bases left between them. Germline lookup yields CDR1 MNHNS and CDR2 SASEGT. CDR3 sequence (DNA): TGTGCCAGCAGCGGCTACGAGCAGTACTTC. The encoded protein is CASSGYEQYF.

CDR3 protein: CASSEAARVIYGYTF. As DNA, the CDR3 is TGTGCCAGCAGTGAAGCAGCCAGGGTAATCTATGGCTACACCTTC. The rearrangement links TRBV6-1 to TRBJ1-2; D possibly corresponds to TRBD1 (5 bases). The CDR3 is 15 residues long. Germline V gene lookup returns CDR1 MNHNS and CDR2 SASEGT. The germline V and J ends were trimmed by 0 bases and 4 bases, with 12 bases remaining between them.